The 20 T cell receptor beta chains below come from one sample, sequenced in a study of T-cell memory formation after mild COVID-19. TCRdb redid the calling of the 5' RACE reads with MiXCR, one entry per CDR3 protein. Of 140,000 to 150,000 distinct CDR3 sequences listed, 15% to 20% are singletons. Sample: PBMCs or a T cell subset sorted from them (not recorded which). All receptors derive from an adult woman who had mild COVID-19 (a few samples of this study predate the infection). Cell type and time point are not known.

This clonotype turned up a few times. The genes are TRBV12-3 or TRBV12-4 and TRBJ1-5; D gene ambiguous. This CDR3 spans 13 amino acids. Trimming shortened V by 6 bases and J by 2 bases, and 8 bases separated the two germline ends. In nucleotides, the CDR3 is TGTGCCAGCAGATTGGACCGCAATCAGCCCCAGCATTTT. Protein sequence: CASRLDRNQPQHF.

This clonotype has a handful of counts. This sequence joins TRBV7-3 and TRBJ2-5; 16 nucleotides match TRBD2. Trimming at V came to 5 bases and at J to 4 bases, leaving 4 bases not matched to a gene. The CDR3 runs to 16 residues. The germline V gene encodes CDR1 SGHTA and CDR2 FQGTGA. CDR3 protein: CASSPGTSGRGETQYF. CDR3 sequence (DNA): TGTGCCAGCAGCCCTGGGACTAGCGGGAGGGGAGAGACCCAGTACTTC.

The chain has TRBV7-9 and TRBJ1-1; TRBD1 agrees at 9 bases. After removal of 1 base from V and 1 base from J, the junction contained 10 bases not matched to a gene. Germline V gene data show CDR1 as SEHNR and CDR2 as FQNEAQ (reference sequence). The CDR3 runs to 18 residues. The CDR3 loop reads CASSLGFSRTGANTEAFF. For the CDR3, the DNA is TGTGCCAGCAGCTTAGGTTTTTCGAGGACAGGGGCGAACACTGAAGCTTTCTTT.

The chain uses TRBV7-6 and TRBJ2-3; D remains unclear. CDR3 length: 13 residues. V lost 1 base to trimming and J lost 5 bases, with 7 bases between them. CDR1 SGHVS and CDR2 FNYEAQ come from the germline V gene. CDR3 DNA sequence: TGTGCCAGCAGCTTAGGCCGTCTAGATACGCAGTATTTT. Translation: CASSLGRLDTQYF. Together with reference TRBV7-6 and TRBJ2-3, the CDR3 gives the full variable domain: GAGVSQSPRYKVTKRGQDVALRCDPISGHVSLYWYRQALGQGPEFLTYFNYEAQQDKSGLPNDRFSAERPEGSISTLTIQRTEQRDSAMYRCASSLGRLDTQYFGPGTRLTVL.

This clonotype has only a few counts. CDR3 region: CASTGGHSGANVLTF. The CDR3 nucleotides are TGTGCCAGCACGGGAGGTCACTCTGGGGCCAACGTCCTGACTTTC. The V gene is TRBV6-6, the J gene TRBJ2-6, with 7 bases aligning to TRBD2. The germline CDR1 and CDR2 sequences are MNHNY and SVGAGI (reference sequence). This CDR3 has 15 amino acids. The V segment lost 7 bases and the J segment 0 bases; nucleotides outside the gene matches: 3.

This clonotype has only a few counts. The J gene is TRBJ2-7, the V gene TRBV9, with 7 bases lining up with TRBD1. The germline gives CDR1 SGDLS, CDR2 YYNGEE. The CDR3 runs to 14 residues. The junction had 5 bases not matched to a gene; V was cut back by 2 bases and J by 3 bases. The CDR3 bases are TGTGCCAGCAGCGTTTCGGGACAGAGCTACGAGCAGTACTTC. Translating gives CASSVSGQSYEQYF.

This sequence joins TRBV10-3 and TRBJ2-7; 10 bases are a match to TRBD1. This CDR3 has 16 amino acids. The germline gives CDR1 ENHRY, CDR2 SYGVKD. With 4 bases clipped from V and 0 bases from J, the junction kept 6 bases outside the gene matches. In nucleotides, the CDR3 is TGTGCCATCAGTGGAAAGACAGGGGGCCCCTCCTACGAGCAGTACTTC. It specifies CAISGKTGGPSYEQYF.

This clonotype was seen just once. V and J are TRBV14 and TRBJ2-5, with TRBD2 matching 11 bases. V lost 3 bases, J lost 1 base, and 10 bases stayed unmatched. This CDR3 has 18 residues. In germline, CDR1 is SGHDN, CDR2 FVKESK. The CDR3 here is CASSQLLAGGSRQETQYF. CDR3 bases: TGTGCCAGCAGCCAGTTGTTAGCGGGGGGGAGTCGCCAAGAGACCCAGTACTTC.

This clonotype was seen a handful of times. V is TRBV24-1 and J is TRBJ2-1; TRBD1 aligns across 7 bases. Per the germline V gene, CDR1 is KGHDR and CDR2 is SFDVKD. J lost 7 bases, V lost 2 bases, and 4 bases had no gene match. The CDR3 has 14 residues. The CDR3, as DNA: TGTGCCACCAGTGATTCGGGGACAGATAATGAGCAGTTCTTC. Translation gives CATSDSGTDNEQFF.

There are many counts of this clonotype. The V gene is TRBV18, the J gene TRBJ2-3; 11 positions agree with TRBD2. The length of the CDR3 is 18 residues. Germline V gene lookup returns CDR1 KGHSH and CDR2 LQKENI. V was pared by 4 bases and J by 2 bases, with 11 bases of the junction left unmatched. The CDR3 sequence is CASSLLPTSGETTDTQYF. In DNA, the CDR3 is TGTGCCAGCTCACTTTTGCCGACTAGCGGGGAAACCACAGATACGCAGTATTTT. Using reference TRBV18 and TRBJ2-3 for the parts outside the CDR3, the full variable domain is NAGVMQNPRHLVRRRGQEARLRCSPMKGHSHVYWYRQLPEEGLKFMVYLQKENIIDESGMPKERFSAEFPKEGPSILRIQQVVRGDSAAYFCASSLLPTSGETTDTQYFGPGTRLTVL.

The V gene is TRBV18, the J gene TRBJ1-1; 8 positions match TRBD1. With V trimmed by 3 bases and J by 5 bases, 8 bases remained unmatched. Germline assignment: CDR1 KGHSH and CDR2 LQKENI. This CDR3 spans 15 amino acids. The CDR3, as DNA: TGTGCCAGCTCACCCAAAACAGGGGGTGAGACTGAAGCTTTCTTT. This gives the protein CASSPKTGGETEAFF.

This clonotype was detected a few times. The chain recombines TRBV29-1 with TRBJ2-7; D gene ambiguous. Trimming cost V 4 bases and J 2 bases, with 12 bases left between them. Per the germline V gene, CDR1 is SQVTM and CDR2 is ANQGSEA. The CDR3 is made up of 13 amino acids. CDR3 nucleotide sequence: TGCAGCGTTGTGTCGGTTGTAACCTACGAGCAGTACTTC. Its translation: CSVVSVVTYEQYF.

This clonotype has more than one count but fewer than ten. The CDR3 here is CASSLSSGQGEQYF. The CDR3 DNA follows: TGTGCCAGCAGTTTAAGTAGCGGCCAAGGTGAGCAGTACTTC. J is TRBJ2-7 and V is TRBV28, with D perhaps TRBD2 (6 bases). Germline lookup yields CDR1 MDHEN and CDR2 SYDVKM. The length of the CDR3 is 14 residues. The germline V and J ends were trimmed by 2 bases and 7 bases, with 15 bases remaining between them. The complete variable domain, with remaining parts taken from reference TRBV28 and TRBJ2-7, reads DVKVTQSSRYLVKRTGEKVFLECVQDMDHENMFWYRQDPGLGLRLIYFSYDVKMKEKGDIPEGYSVSREKKERFSLILESASTNQTSMYLCASSLSSGQGEQYFGPGTRLTVT.

The genes are TRBV3-1 and TRBJ1-4; 8 bases align to TRBD1. J was trimmed by 3 bases and V by 3 bases; bases with no gene match: 3. Germline CDR1 and CDR2: LGHDT and YNNKEL (reference sequence). The CDR3 totals 15 residues. The CDR3, as DNA: TGTGCCAGCAGCCAGAACAGGGGGTCTAATGAAAAACTGTTTTTT. Residues: CASSQNRGSNEKLFF.

V gene TRBV4-2 combines with J gene TRBJ2-7, with a possible D match to TRBD2 (6 bases). The CDR3 has 13 residues. Germline CDR1 is LGHNA and CDR2 is YNFKEQ. V gave up 1 base and J gave up 5 bases, with 9 bases separating them. The CDR3 nucleotides are TGTGCCAGCAGCCAAGGGGGACTGGACGAGCAGTACTTC. This gives the protein CASSQGGLDEQYF.

This sequence joins TRBV9 and TRBJ2-2, with 10 bases fitting TRBD2. Germline V gene data show CDR1 as SGDLS and CDR2 as YYNGEE. Trimming at V came to 0 bases and at J to 3 bases, leaving 2 bases not matched to a gene. CDR3 length: 16 amino acids. CDR3 sequence (DNA): TGTGCCAGCAGCGTAGGAGCGGGAGGGCACACCGGGGAGCTGTTTTTT. Translating gives CASSVGAGGHTGELFF.

This clonotype was recorded many times. This chain connects TRBV4-2 to TRBJ2-1; 8 nucleotides match TRBD2. The V and J ends lost 0 bases and 0 bases, in that order; junction bases with no gene match: 1. The CDR3 is 16 amino acids. The germline V gene has CDR1 LGHNA and CDR2 YNFKEQ. In DNA form, the CDR3 reads TGTGCCAGCAGCCAAGATCTAGCGGGCTCCTACAATGAGCAGTTCTTC. This gives the protein CASSQDLAGSYNEQFF.

This clonotype has more than one count but fewer than ten. The chain uses TRBV11-2 and TRBJ2-7, with D tentatively TRBD1 (5 bases). CDR3 size: 14 residues. The germline V gene has CDR1 SGHAT and CDR2 FQNNGV. V gave up 5 bases and J gave up 4 bases, with 15 bases separating them. Written as DNA, the CDR3 is TGTGCCAGCAGCACCAGGGAAGGCGGATACGAGCAGTACTTC. This encodes CASSTREGGYEQYF.

The rearrangement links TRBV6-6 to TRBJ2-5; D is undetermined. From germline, CDR1 is MNHNY and CDR2 SVGAGI (reference sequence). The CDR3 consists of 14 residues. Trimming stripped 2 bases from V and 1 base from J, with 8 bases between. The CDR3: CASSYRAAQETQYF. Here the CDR3 DNA reads TGTGCCAGCAGTTACAGGGCAGCCCAAGAGACCCAGTACTTC.

The CDR3 region is CSATNPGQRAFF. The CDR3 nucleotides are TGCAGTGCCACTAACCCGGGACAGAGGGCTTTCTTT. This chain connects TRBV20-1 to TRBJ1-1; 7 bases match TRBD1. The V and J ends lost 6 bases and 11 bases, in that order; junction bases with no gene match: 12. CDR1 is DFQATT and CDR2 is SNEGSKA in the germline V gene (reference sequence). The CDR3 contains 12 residues.